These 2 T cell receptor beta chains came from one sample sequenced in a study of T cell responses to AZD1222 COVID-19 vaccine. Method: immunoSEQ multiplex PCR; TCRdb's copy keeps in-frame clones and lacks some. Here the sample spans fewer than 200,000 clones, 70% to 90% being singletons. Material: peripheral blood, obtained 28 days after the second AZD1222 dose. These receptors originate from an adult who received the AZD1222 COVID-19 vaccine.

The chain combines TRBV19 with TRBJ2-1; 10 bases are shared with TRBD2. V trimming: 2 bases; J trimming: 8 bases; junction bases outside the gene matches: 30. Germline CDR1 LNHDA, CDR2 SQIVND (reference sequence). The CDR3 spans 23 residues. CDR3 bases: TGTGCCAGTAGTATACGGTTTCGGGGTGTGGCTAGCGGGAGCCAGGGGCTGTACGATGAGCAGTTCTTC. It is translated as CASSIRFRGVASGSQGLYDEQFF.

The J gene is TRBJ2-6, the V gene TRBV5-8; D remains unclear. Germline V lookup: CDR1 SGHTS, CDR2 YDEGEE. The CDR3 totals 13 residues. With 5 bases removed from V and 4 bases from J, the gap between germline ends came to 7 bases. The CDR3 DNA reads TGTGCCAGCAGATTCCGGGGGGCCAACGTCCTGACTTTC. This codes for CASRFRGANVLTF.